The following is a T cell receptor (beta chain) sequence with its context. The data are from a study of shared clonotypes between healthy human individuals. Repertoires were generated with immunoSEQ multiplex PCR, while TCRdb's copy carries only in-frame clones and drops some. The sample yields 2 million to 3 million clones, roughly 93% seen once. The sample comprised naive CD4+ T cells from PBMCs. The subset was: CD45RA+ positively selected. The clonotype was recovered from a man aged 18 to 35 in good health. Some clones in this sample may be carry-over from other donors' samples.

The CDR3 sequence is CASSLPGLAANTGELFF. Here the CDR3 DNA reads TGTGCCAGCAGTTTACCGGGACTAGCGGCGAACACCGGGGAGCTGTTTTTT. The chain links TRBV27 to TRBJ2-2, with 11 positions matching TRBD2. After removal of 2 bases from V and 0 bases from J, the junction contained 2 bases not matched to a gene. The CDR3 spans 17 residues. Germline V gene lookup returns CDR1 MNHEY and CDR2 SMNVEV (reference sequence).